This T cell receptor beta chain emerged from a study of OX40 agonist ivuxolimab in advanced cancers. Study in general: Patients were dosed with the agonistic anti-OX40 (CD134) antibody ivuxolimab.

Germline lookup yields CDR1 MNHEY and CDR2 SVGAGI. J gave up 5 bases and V 5 bases, and 8 bases lay outside the gene matches. This CDR3 spans 15 amino acids. This clone was picked up one time. The protocol was immunoSEQ multiplex PCR, while the TCRdb copy is restricted to in-frame clones and leaves out a portion. The profile shows fewer than 120,000 clones, approximately 89% of them singletons. The genes are TRBV6-5 and TRBJ2-5, with 10 bases aligning to TRBD1. The input for sequencing was CD4+ or CD8+ T cells sorted from blood, taken in a trial of the OX40 agonist ivuxolimab. The sequence came from an adult with an advanced solid tumor such as melanoma, head and neck, liver or kidney cancer. Written as DNA, the CDR3 is TGTGCCAGCAGTATAGACAGGGGGCGGAGGGAGACCCAGTACTTC. Protein product: CASSIDRGRRETQYF.